The sequence of this TCR beta chain was determined in a study of early T cells in non-severe SARS-CoV-2 infection. Study-level information: Sequencing input comprised bulk RNA from unsorted whole blood; chain pairing was not available. Overall study findings and caveats: The VDJdb matching leaned toward anti-spike CD8 responses and overlooked private and CD4 specificities.

Worth noting for this clonotype: Its antigen remains unknown.

This CDR3 has 15 residues. Losses at the gene ends were 6 bases for V and 2 bases for J; bases not matched to a gene: 3. Germline V gene lookup returns CDR1 MNHNY and CDR2 SVGAGI (reference sequence). TCRdb itself ran the 5' RACE reads through MiXCR, one entry per CDR3 protein. The data show some 82,000 distinct CDR3 sequences, around an eighth seen once. The clonotype was recovered from an adult who was a healthcare worker with PCR-confirmed SARS-CoV-2 infection or an uninfected control (not recorded which). The V and J genes are TRBV6-6 and TRBJ2-1; 11 positions agree with TRBD2. The sample comprised whole blood. In nucleotides, the CDR3 is TGTGCCAGCAGGACTAGCGGGATCACCTACAATGAGCAGTTCTTC. It is translated as CASRTSGITYNEQFF.